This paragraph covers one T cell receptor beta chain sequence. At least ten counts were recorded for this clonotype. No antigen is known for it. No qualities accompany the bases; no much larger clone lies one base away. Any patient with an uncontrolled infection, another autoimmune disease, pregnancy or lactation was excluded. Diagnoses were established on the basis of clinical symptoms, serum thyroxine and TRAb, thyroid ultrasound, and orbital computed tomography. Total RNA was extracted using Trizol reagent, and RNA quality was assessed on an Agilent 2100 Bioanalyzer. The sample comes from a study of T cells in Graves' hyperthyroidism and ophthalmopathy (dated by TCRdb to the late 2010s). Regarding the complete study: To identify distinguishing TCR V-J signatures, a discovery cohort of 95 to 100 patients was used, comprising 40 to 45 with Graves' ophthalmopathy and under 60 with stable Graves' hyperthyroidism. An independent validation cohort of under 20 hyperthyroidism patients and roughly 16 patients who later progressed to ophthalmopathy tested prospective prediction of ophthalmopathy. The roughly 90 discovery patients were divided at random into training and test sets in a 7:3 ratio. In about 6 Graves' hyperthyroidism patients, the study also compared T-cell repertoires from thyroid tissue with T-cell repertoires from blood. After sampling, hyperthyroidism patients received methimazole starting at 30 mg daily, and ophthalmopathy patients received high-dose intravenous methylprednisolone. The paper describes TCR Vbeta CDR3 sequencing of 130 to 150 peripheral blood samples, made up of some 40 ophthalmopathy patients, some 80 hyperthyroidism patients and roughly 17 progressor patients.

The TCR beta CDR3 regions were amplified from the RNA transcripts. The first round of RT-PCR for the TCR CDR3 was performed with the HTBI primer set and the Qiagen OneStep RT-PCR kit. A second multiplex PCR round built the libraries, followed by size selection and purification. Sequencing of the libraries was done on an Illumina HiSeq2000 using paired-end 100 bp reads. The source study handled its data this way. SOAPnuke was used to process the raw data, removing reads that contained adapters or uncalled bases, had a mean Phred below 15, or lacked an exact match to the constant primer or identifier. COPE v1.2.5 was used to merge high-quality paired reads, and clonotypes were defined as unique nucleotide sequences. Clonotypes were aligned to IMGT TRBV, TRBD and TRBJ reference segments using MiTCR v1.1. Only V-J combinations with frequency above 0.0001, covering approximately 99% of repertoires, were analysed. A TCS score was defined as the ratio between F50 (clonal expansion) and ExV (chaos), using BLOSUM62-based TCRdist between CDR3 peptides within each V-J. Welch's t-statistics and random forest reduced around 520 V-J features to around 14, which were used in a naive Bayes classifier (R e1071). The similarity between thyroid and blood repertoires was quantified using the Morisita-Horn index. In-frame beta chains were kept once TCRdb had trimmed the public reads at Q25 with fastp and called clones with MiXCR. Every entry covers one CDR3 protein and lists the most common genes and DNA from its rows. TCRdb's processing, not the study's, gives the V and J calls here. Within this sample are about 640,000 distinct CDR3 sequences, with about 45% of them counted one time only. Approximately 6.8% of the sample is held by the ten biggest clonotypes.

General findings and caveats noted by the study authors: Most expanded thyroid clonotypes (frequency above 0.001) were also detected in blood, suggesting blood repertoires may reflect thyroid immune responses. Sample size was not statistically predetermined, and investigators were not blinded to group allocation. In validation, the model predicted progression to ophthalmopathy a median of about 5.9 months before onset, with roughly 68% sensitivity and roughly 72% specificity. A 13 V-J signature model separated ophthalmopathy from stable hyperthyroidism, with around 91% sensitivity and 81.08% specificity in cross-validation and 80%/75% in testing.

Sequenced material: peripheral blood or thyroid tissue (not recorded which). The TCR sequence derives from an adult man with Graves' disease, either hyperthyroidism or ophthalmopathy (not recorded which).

DNA sequence: TGTGCCAGCAGCTGGACTAGCGGGAGGACGGAAAACTACGAGCAGTACTTC. Its translation reads: CASSWTSGRTENYEQYF. The receptor chain draws on TRBV7-8 and TRBJ2-7; 14 bases in the junction line up with TRBD2. The CDR3 numbers 17 residues from cysteine through phenylalanine. Solely the CDR3 DNA is kept, with 51 bases framed from the first base. At the junction V is shortened by 4 bases and J by 3 bases; bases outside the gene matches: 8. In the germline V gene, CDR1 corresponds to SGHVS and CDR2 to FQNEAQ.